The present entry profiles one T cell receptor (beta chain) with its context. The clone's antigen remains unknown. No per-base quality is available; no much larger clone lies one base away. The data were obtained in a study of tumor-infiltrating lymphocytes in primary liver carcinoma (dated by TCRdb to between 2016 and 2019). Turning to the overall study: Between November 2015 and early 2016, five patients in China with histopathologically diagnosed primary liver carcinoma had surgical resection. Of the five patients (three men and two women, aged 30 to 69 years), four had hepatocellular carcinoma and one had combined HCC and intrahepatic cholangiocarcinoma. The five patients had tumors of stage T1-T3 N0M0, with maximum diameters ranging from roughly 4.2 to 10 cm. Roughly 3.5 to 7.5 million productive TCRbeta reads were obtained per sample, and no significant difference in read depth was found between tissue types. TCRbeta repertoire sequencing, expression microarrays and whole-exome sequencing were combined in the study across five regions of each liver tumor, with adjacent normal tissue and blood also included. A total of around 35 specimens from 5 patients, comprising approximately 25 tumor regions, 5 adjacent noncancerous liver tissues and 5 peripheral blood samples, were covered by TCRbeta repertoire sequencing. Technical replicate repertoires showed high reproducibility, with mean shared-clone rates roughly 0.87 and correlation coefficients above 0.95.

The paper's findings and limits, for the study overall: The study included only a handful of patients, and the authors note findings should be validated in a larger study. Bulk unsorted samples precluded comparing CD4+ and CD8+ T cell repertoires. Only the TCR beta chain was sequenced, which likely underestimates true repertoire diversity because unpaired alpha chains were not captured. The top 250 clones made up a significantly larger repertoire fraction in tumors than in blood (p = 0.039). Repertoire overlap was found to be higher between tumor regions (mean about 35%) than between tumor-adjacent (around 17%) or tumor-blood (roughly 15%) pairs, consistent with antigen-driven expansion.

Starting from 450 to 500 ng total RNA, TCRbeta-specific cDNA was produced by reverse transcription with a constant-region primer and ProtoScript II reverse transcriptase. TCRbeta libraries were built with three nested multiplex PCR rounds, a slightly modified ARM-PCR procedure. Each of the first two PCR rounds ran for around 11 cycles and used multiplex TRBV1-TRBV30 forward primers together with a Cbeta reverse primer. Sample barcodes and Illumina adapters were attached in a final 25-cycle PCR using Deep VentR polymerase. Before sequencing, amplicons of 200-500 bp were purified from gel using a QIAquick gel extraction kit. TCRbeta amplicons were sequenced on an Illumina HiSeq 2500 with 250-bp paired-end reads. Under the source paper's analysis protocol: Reads were quality-trimmed with Trimmomatic v0.33, and paired reads were merged with FLASH v1.2.11 to recover full CDR3 sequences. V, D and J germline segments were assigned to the rearranged TCRbeta sequences using MiGEC v1.2.1b. VDJtools v1.0.0 computed clonotype statistics and Shannon-Wiener diversity indices. To reduce sampling bias, subsequent analyses other than the diversity analysis used only the 250 most abundant clonotypes in each sample. Starting from the raw public reads, TCRdb applied fastp trimming at Q25, assembled clones with MiXCR and retained in-frame beta chains. Each CDR3 protein gets just one entry, which takes the most common genes and DNA from the rows behind it. The V and J calls were not made by the authors but by TCRdb's processing. The sample data list fewer than 400,000 distinct CDR3 sequences, and approximately 65% of these were observed just once. The top ten clones comprise around 9.5% of the sample.

Blood RNA was extracted from unsorted whole blood using TRIzol reagent, and germline DNA was obtained with the DNeasy Blood & Tissue kit. Chronic HBV infection was present in the patients, and the patients were treatment-naive at sampling. About 3.6 milliliters of peripheral blood were collected into K2EDTA tubes before surgery. The germline V gene gives CDR1 as MNHEY and CDR2 as SVGAGI. The CDR3 measures 13 amino acids from cysteine to phenylalanine. Kept here is only the CDR3 DNA, which spans 39 bases and is read in frame from base 1. V and J lose 5 bases and 12 bases, and a span of 17 bases separates them.

Sequencing input: peripheral blood. This receptor was taken from a man aged 40-49 years with primary liver carcinoma and hepatitis B virus infection. The V and J genes are TRBV6-5 and TRBJ2-1; the D gene is perhaps TRBD2, on 5 matching bases. The CDR3 is CASSPSPYDGQFF. The DNA reads TGTGCCAGCAGTCCTAGCCCTTACGATGGGCAGTTCTTC.